One sample yielded the 13 T cell receptor beta chains listed below, sequenced in a study of T cell responses to AZD1222 COVID-19 vaccine. The assay was immunoSEQ multiplex PCR, and TCRdb's table has in-frame clones only and misses some. The sample lists about 170,000 clones; 75% to 90% were seen once. Sequenced material: peripheral blood, taken on day 0 of AZD1222 vaccination. The receptors originated from an adult in good health.

The rearrangement links TRBV3-1 (or the pseudogene TRBV3-2) to TRBJ1-3; D call uncertain. The V gene's germline CDR1 is LGHDT and CDR2 YNNKEL (reference sequence). Trimming cost V 0 bases and J 0 bases, with 6 bases left between them. CDR3 size: 15 residues. The CDR3 DNA reads as TGTGCCAGCAGCCAAGAGTGGGGCTCTGGAAACACCATATATTTT. Residues: CASSQEWGSGNTIYF.

The J gene is TRBJ1-2, the V gene TRBV6-1, with a tentative D call TRBD1 (6 bases). The V gene's germline CDR1 is MNHNS and CDR2 SASEGT. The CDR3 runs 16 residues. Trimming removed 1 base from V and 3 bases from J, with 15 bases in between. CDR3 sequence: CASSEVAGARDYGYTF. The CDR3 DNA sequence: TGTGCCAGCAGTGAAGTGGCAGGGGCACGGGACTATGGCTACACCTTC.

This clone occurred a few times. J is TRBJ2-2 and V is TRBV6-5, with D perhaps given as TRBD1 or TRBD2 (5 bases each). Germline lookup yields CDR1 MNHEY and CDR2 SVGAGI. Trimming pared 6 bases from V and 5 bases from J, leaving 13 bases between. The CDR3 spans 14 residues. CDR3: CASRRDARTGELFF. The CDR3 DNA follows: TGTGCCAGCAGGAGGGACGCGCGGACCGGGGAGCTGTTTTTT.

The V call is TRBV27, the J call TRBJ2-2, with unresolved D. From germline, CDR1 is MNHEY and CDR2 SMNVEV (reference sequence). V was cut by 3 bases and J by 5 bases, with 10 bases left in between. This CDR3 is 14 amino acids long. CDR3 residues: CASSFPGLTGELFF. DNA for the CDR3: TGTGCCAGCAGTTTTCCCGGTCTGACCGGGGAGCTGTTTTTT.

The chain uses TRBV7-9 and TRBJ1-1; 10 bases line up with TRBD1. Germline V CDR1 and CDR2: SEHNR, FQNEAQ (reference sequence). The CDR3 length is 14 residues. The junction had 4 bases not matched to a gene; V was cut back by 5 bases and J by 4 bases. CDR3 coding DNA: TGTGCCAGCAGCCCCGGGACAGGGGTCACTGAAGCTTTCTTT. Its protein is CASSPGTGVTEAFF.

This clone occurred once. The chain links TRBV4-3 to TRBJ1-2; 8 bases are shared with TRBD1. The germline CDR1 and CDR2 sequences are LGHNA and YSLEER. Trimming removed 5 bases from V and 4 bases from J; junction bases left unmatched: 12. CDR3 size: 16 residues. The CDR3 DNA sequence: TGCGCCAGCAGCAAAAGGGAACAGGGGGATGGCTATGGCTACACCTTC. It translates to CASSKREQGDGYGYTF.

This chain joins TRBV4-2 and TRBJ2-7; possibly TRBD2 for D (5 bases). The CDR3 consists of 14 residues. Per germline, CDR1 LGHNA and CDR2 YNFKEQ. V was pared by 1 base and J by 5 bases, with 12 bases between. The CDR3 coding sequence is TGTGCCAGCAGCCAAGGTCTAGCTACCAACGAGCAGTACTTC. It yields the protein CASSQGLATNEQYF.

The chain couples TRBV6-5 to TRBJ1-1; D is undetermined. CDR1 and CDR2 from the germline V gene are MNHEY and SVGAGI. The CDR3 is made up of 13 amino acids. V lost 0 bases and J 6 bases, leaving 8 bases between the germline ends. The CDR3 DNA reads as TGTGCCAGCAGTTACTCCCGAGACGCTGAAGCTTTCTTT. Translating gives CASSYSRDAEAFF.

This chain connects TRBV29-1 to TRBJ2-5; D gene uncertain. This CDR3 has 13 amino acids. CDR1 and CDR2 (germline): SQVTM, ANQGSEA. CDR3 nucleotide sequence: TGCAATAAGAGAAGAGAGAATAAAGAGACCCAGTACTTC. Protein sequence: CNKRRENKETQYF.

This clone appeared once. This chain connects TRBV12-1 to TRBJ1-3. TRBV12-1 is a pseudogene segment. The CDR3 has 16 residues. The CDR3 sequence: CASSHVCVPRSNTIYF. The CDR3 DNA follows: TGTGCCAGCAGTCACGTCTGCGTCCCACGGTCGAACACCATATATTTT.

This chain links TRBV19 with TRBJ1-4; no clear D. The CDR3 is 15 residues long. Germline CDR1 is LNHDA and CDR2 is SQIVND (reference sequence). The ends were cut back, 3 bases at V and 7 bases at J, with 15 bases in the middle. The CDR3 nucleotides read TGTGCCAGTAGTATCTCAACGGGCGTCGGTGAAAAACTGTTTTTT. This encodes CASSISTGVGEKLFF.

This clone appeared a single time. The gene calls are TRBV7-8 and TRBJ2-5; D gene ambiguous. The V gene's germline CDR1 is SGHVS and CDR2 FQNEAQ. This CDR3 region has 12 residues. Trimming took off 4 bases at V and 4 bases at J, with 7 bases between the two ends. CDR3 DNA: TGTGCCAGCAGCTGGGGTGGAGAGACCCAGTACTTC. Residues: CASSWGGETQYF. Combining the CDR3 with reference TRBV7-8 and TRBJ2-5 gives the whole variable domain GAGVSQSPRYKVAKRGQDVALRCDPISGHVSLFWYQQALGQGPEFLTYFQNEAQLDKSGLPSDRFFAERPEGSVSTLKIQRTQQEDSAVYLCASSWGGETQYFGPGTRLLVL.

The V gene is TRBV29-1, the J gene TRBJ2-3; 7 bases agree with TRBD2. CDR1 and CDR2 from the germline V gene are SQVTM and ANQGSEA. The CDR3 extends over 16 amino acids. Unmatched junction bases numbered 12, after V lost 6 bases and J lost 0 bases. The CDR3 DNA follows: TGCAGCGTACCTGGGGTAGCGGGTCCTAGCACAGATACGCAGTATTTT. It yields the protein CSVPGVAGPSTDTQYF.